The sample holds a few counts of the clone carrying this TCR beta chain. Its antigen is not identified. Germline assignment: CDR1 MNHEY and CDR2 SMNVEV (reference sequence). The ends were cut back, 8 bases at V and 1 base at J, with 18 bases in the middle. This CDR3 region has 16 residues. The entry originates in a study of T and B cells in COVID-19 patients. Study summary: COVID-19 patients gave peripheral blood either during active infection or after recovery.

TRB rearrangements were amplified by multiplex PCR with BIOMED2 TRB-A/B primers. TCRdb reprocessed the multiplex PCR reads with MiXCR, giving one entry per CDR3 protein. The repertoire consists of tens of thousands of distinct CDR3 sequences, with 25% to 30% occurring once and the leading ten covering around 2.8%. Overall study findings and caveats: Patients with COVID-19 reportedly showed strongly skewed T cell receptor beta variable and joining gene usage. Early severe-case samples and blood from mildly ill patients during symptoms were in short supply. At recovery TRB diversity and richness exceeded healthy donors, after highly clonal active COVID-19 repertoires.

TRB was amplified from around 250-500 ng of blood genomic DNA. The sequence came from a human donor who had recovered from COVID-19. V usage is TRBV27 and J usage is TRBJ1-5; unclear D gene. Input material: blood. The CDR3 DNA reads as TGTGCCAGCCCTTCGCTTGGGGAAGAAAGCAATCAGCCCCAGCATTTT. Protein sequence: CASPSLGEESNQPQHF.